This T cell receptor beta chain was captured in a study of technical replicates of blood from several donors. This CDR3 region has 15 residues. The V segment lost 1 base and the J segment 11 bases; nucleotides outside the gene matches: 9. Per germline, CDR1 LNHDA and CDR2 SQIVND (reference sequence). Sequenced by immunoSEQ multiplex PCR; TCRdb stores in-frame clones only, minus some. Of roughly 80,000 clones in the sample, roughly 93% were seen once. The chain is built from TRBV19 and TRBJ1-1; 11 nucleotides align to TRBD1. This TCR was sampled from a human donor in good health. Sequenced material: T cells isolated from PBMCs. The DNA for the CDR3 is TGTGCCAGTAGTATAGTTCTCCGGGACAGGGGGAATGCTTTCTTT. Amino acids: CASSIVLRDRGNAFF.